The subject of this entry is one TCR beta chain. Its antigen remains unknown. The data stem from a study of immune evolution from preneoplasia to lung adenocarcinoma. The table came from immunoSEQ multiplex PCR; TCRdb's copy has only in-frame clones and leaves some out. Of 6,000 to 6,500 clones in the sample, roughly 74% were seen once. The CDR3 has 15 residues. V lost 3 bases to trimming and J lost 8 bases; unmatched junction nucleotides: 8. Germline CDR1 SGDLS, CDR2 YYNGEE. Points from the study as a whole: From normal lung to invasive adenocarcinoma, top clone frequencies appeared to decrease.

This chain uses TRBV9 with TRBJ1-2; 12 nucleotides align to TRBD1. The clonotype comes from an older donor with lung adenocarcinoma. Sequenced: FFPE adjacent normal lung tissue. The CDR3, as DNA: TGTGCCAGCAGCGCCCGAACCGGGACAGGGGGCGGCTACACCTTC. As protein: CASSARTGTGGGYTF.